A single sample gave rise to the 30 T cell receptor beta chains below, sequenced in a study of neurological immune-mediated disorders. A single record per CDR3 protein comes from TCRdb applying MiXCR to the 5' RACE reads. The sample has tens of thousands of distinct CDR3 sequences; about 3.5% are singletons. Sequenced material: PBMCs. These receptor sequences come from a man aged 25 to 40 with multiple sclerosis.

This clonotype was observed a handful of times. A read error may produce the germline difference seen at one junction end. This CDR3 reads CASSPRGQGNQPQNF. The CDR3 coding sequence is TGTGCCAGCTCACCGAGAGGACAGGGCAATCAGCCCCAGAATTTT. The genes are TRBV18 and TRBJ1-5; 8 nucleotides align to TRBD1. Germline lookup yields CDR1 KGHSH and CDR2 LQKENI. The length of the CDR3 is 15 residues.

This clonotype has at least ten counts. V gene TRBV4-1 combines with J gene TRBJ2-2; 8 bases line up with TRBD2. This CDR3 region has 16 residues. Germline-derived CDR1 and CDR2 are MGHRA and YSYEKL. V shed 3 bases and J 5 bases; nucleotides not matched to a gene: 8. The CDR3 protein is CASSQAREGGTGELFF. The CDR3 DNA reads TGCGCCAGCAGCCAGGCTCGGGAGGGAGGTACCGGGGAGCTGTTTTTT.

This clonotype was observed many times. The chain employs TRBV10-3 and TRBJ1-1; D is unclear. With 4 bases removed from V and 11 bases from J, the gap between germline ends came to 17 bases. This CDR3 spans 13 amino acids. Per germline, CDR1 ENHRY and CDR2 SYGVKD. The CDR3 reads CAISVDPGLEAFF. In DNA, the CDR3 is TGTGCCATCAGTGTTGACCCGGGGTTAGAGGCTTTCTTT.

In this sample, this clonotype turned up many times. The rearrangement joins TRBV5-1 to TRBJ2-7, with 7 bases lining up with TRBD1. V shed 4 bases, J shed 4 bases, and the junction held 11 bases outside the gene matches. The CDR3 is made up of 15 amino acids. Per germline, CDR1 SGHRS and CDR2 YFSETQ. DNA of the CDR3: TGCGCCAGCAGCCGTGGAGCCGGGACAGAGTACGAGCAGTACTTC. This gives the protein CASSRGAGTEYEQYF. The full variable domain, its missing parts supplied by reference TRBV5-1 and TRBJ2-7, is KAGVTQTPRYLIKTRGQQVTLSCSPISGHRSVSWYQQTPGQGLQFLFEYFSETQRNKGNFPGRFSGRQFSNSRSEMNVSTLELGDSALYLCASSRGAGTEYEQYFGPGTRLTVT.

This clonotype was counted at least ten times. The chain links TRBV5-5 to TRBJ2-7, with 7 bases aligning to TRBD1. Germline V gene data show CDR1 as SGHKS and CDR2 as YYEKEE (reference sequence). After removal of 3 bases from V and 1 base from J, the junction contained 4 bases not matched to a gene. CDR3 length: 14 amino acids. In DNA, the CDR3 is TGTGCCAGCAGCTCTTTACAGGGGTCCTACGAGCAGTACTTC. Its protein is CASSSLQGSYEQYF. The full variable domain, completed using reference TRBV5-5 and TRBJ2-7, is DAGVTQSPTHLIKTRGQQVTLRCSPISGHKSVSWYQQVLGQGPQFIFQYYEKEERGRGNFPDRFSARQFPNYSSELNVNALLLGDSALYLCASSSLQGSYEQYFGPGTRLTVT.

This clonotype has more than one count but fewer than ten. The chain couples TRBV14 to TRBJ1-2; D is unresolved. The ends were cut back, 0 bases at V and 3 bases at J, with 17 bases in the middle. Per germline, CDR1 SGHDN and CDR2 FVKESK. The CDR3 is 17 residues long. The CDR3 reads CASSQDKGSLPDYGYTF. Written as DNA, the CDR3 is TGTGCCAGCAGCCAAGATAAAGGCTCTCTACCTGACTATGGCTACACCTTC. The full variable domain, its missing parts supplied by reference TRBV14 and TRBJ1-2, is EAGVTQFPSHSVIEKGQTVTLRCDPISGHDNLYWYRRVMGKEIKFLLHFVKESKQDESGMPNNRFLAERTGGTYSTLKVQPAELEDSGVYFCASSQDKGSLPDYGYTFGSGTRLTVV.

This clonotype was picked up many times. The rearrangement joins TRBV7-3 to TRBJ1-2; tentatively, D is TRBD1 (5 bases). Germline assignment: CDR1 SGHTA and CDR2 FQGTGA. V shed 1 base and J shed 3 bases, with 18 bases lying between them. The CDR3 runs 17 residues. The CDR3 DNA is TGTGCCAGCAGCTTAATGCCAGGGTTGATCTCGGACTATGGCTACACCTTC. This sequence encodes CASSLMPGLISDYGYTF.

This clonotype was detected ten times or more. The chain is built from TRBV12-3 or TRBV12-4 and TRBJ2-7, with D tentatively TRBD1 (6 bases). V was pared by 6 bases and J by 6 bases, with 9 bases between. This CDR3 is 11 amino acids long. The CDR3 nucleotides are TGTGCCAGCAGACTCAGGGGCGAGCAGTACTTC. Translated: CASRLRGEQYF.

This clonotype was recorded many times. The chain combines TRBV29-1 with TRBJ2-1, with 14 bases fitting TRBD2. Germline CDR1 reads SQVTM; CDR2 reads ANQGSEA. V was pared by 4 bases and J by 6 bases, with 14 bases of the junction left unmatched. The CDR3 is 18 residues long. The CDR3 is CSVAGLGLAGEFANEQFF. The DNA for the CDR3 is TGCAGCGTTGCAGGGTTGGGACTAGCGGGAGAATTTGCCAATGAGCAGTTCTTC.

CDR3 amino acids: CASSSYRGQPQHF. The CDR3 DNA follows: TGTGCCAGCAGCTCATATAGGGGACAGCCCCAGCATTTT. The chain joins TRBV7-8 to TRBJ1-5; tentatively, D is TRBD1 (5 bases). CDR3 size: 13 residues. The V end lost 4 bases, the J end lost 7 bases, and 11 bases lay between the germline ends. Germline loops: CDR1 SGHVS, CDR2 FQNEAQ.

This clonotype has at least ten counts. This chain connects TRBV5-1 to TRBJ2-7; TRBD1 aligns across 7 bases. In germline, CDR1 is SGHRS, CDR2 YFSETQ. After removal of 2 bases from V and 1 base from J, the junction contained 3 bases not matched to a gene. The CDR3 is 14 amino acids. CDR3 protein: CASSFDRESYEQYF. The CDR3 DNA is TGCGCCAGCAGCTTTGACAGGGAGTCCTACGAGCAGTACTTC.

This clonotype was detected many times. V is TRBV5-1 and J is TRBJ2-3; TRBD2 agrees at 11 bases. The V and J ends lost 0 bases and 4 bases, in that order; junction bases with no gene match: 13. The CDR3 contains 19 residues. From germline, CDR1 is SGHRS and CDR2 YFSETQ. This chain's CDR3 is CASSLGLAGMGRGADTQYF. The CDR3 nucleotides are TGCGCCAGCAGCTTGGGACTAGCGGGGATGGGACGGGGAGCAGATACGCAGTATTTT. Filled out from reference TRBV5-1 and TRBJ2-3, the complete variable domain reads KAGVTQTPRYLIKTRGQQVTLSCSPISGHRSVSWYQQTPGQGLQFLFEYFSETQRNKGNFPGRFSGRQFSNSRSEMNVSTLELGDSALYLCASSLGLAGMGRGADTQYFGPGTRLTVL.

There are many counts of this clonotype. The chain uses TRBV5-1 and TRBJ1-1; D unresolved. Germline CDR1 is SGHRS and CDR2 is YFSETQ. This CDR3 has 13 amino acids. Trimming shortened V by 5 bases and J by 3 bases, and 11 bases separated the two germline ends. The CDR3 spells CASRHDTYTEAFF. The DNA of the CDR3 is TGCGCCAGCAGGCACGACACGTACACTGAAGCTTTCTTT.

This clonotype appeared many times. The V gene is TRBV5-1, the J gene TRBJ1-1, with D perhaps TRBD1 (5 bases). V gave up 3 bases and J gave up 5 bases, with 17 bases separating them. This CDR3 has 15 amino acids. Per the germline V gene, CDR1 is SGHRS and CDR2 is YFSETQ. The CDR3 region is CASSWGTSGTTEAFF. For the CDR3, the DNA is TGCGCCAGCAGCTGGGGGACCTCAGGGACGACTGAAGCTTTCTTT.

This clonotype was recorded at least ten times. V gene TRBV4-1 combines with J gene TRBJ1-5; D is undetermined. This CDR3 has 15 residues. The V end lost 0 bases, the J end lost 1 base, and 7 bases lay between the germline ends. Germline-derived CDR1 and CDR2 are MGHRA and YSYEKL. The CDR3 DNA sequence: TGCGCCAGCAGCCAAGAGTCTCAGAGCAATCAGCCCCAGCATTTT. It is translated as CASSQESQSNQPQHF.

This clonotype has ten or more counts. The chain recombines TRBV27 with TRBJ1-1, with D tentatively TRBD1 (6 bases). The germline V and J ends were trimmed by 5 bases and 1 base, with 14 bases remaining between them. The CDR3 is 15 amino acids. Germline V gives CDR1 MNHEY, CDR2 SMNVEV (reference sequence). CDR3 residues: CASSIHRVANTEAFF. CDR3 sequence (DNA): TGTGCCAGCAGTATCCACAGGGTTGCGAACACTGAAGCTTTCTTT.

This clonotype was recorded many times. The chain's CDR3 is CSARVAGGLRDEQFF. In nucleotides, the CDR3 is TGCAGTGCTAGAGTAGCGGGGGGGCTTAGGGATGAGCAGTTCTTC. J is TRBJ2-1 and V is TRBV20-1; 11 positions agree with TRBD2. The CDR3 loop spans 15 amino acids. Losses at the gene ends were 1 base for V and 8 bases for J; bases not matched to a gene: 7. Germline CDR1 DFQATT, CDR2 SNEGSKA (reference sequence).

This clonotype was seen at least ten times. This rearrangement joins TRBV24-1 to TRBJ2-1, with D unresolved. CDR3 length: 13 amino acids. Trimming pared 5 bases from V and 8 bases from J, leaving 12 bases between. Germline V gene lookup returns CDR1 KGHDR and CDR2 SFDVKD. The CDR3 spells CATSGPMDDEQFF. Written as DNA, the CDR3 is TGTGCCACCAGTGGACCCATGGACGATGAGCAGTTCTTC.

This clonotype was seen many times. The chain joins TRBV7-2 to TRBJ1-3; D is undetermined. Germline V lookup: CDR1 SGHTA, CDR2 FQGNSA. This CDR3 is 16 amino acids long. Trimming pared 1 base from V and 1 base from J, leaving 11 bases between. As DNA, the CDR3 is TGTGCCAGCAGCTTAGACCATTTGGGGTCTGGAAACACCATATATTTT. Residues: CASSLDHLGSGNTIYF.

There are many counts of this clonotype. The chain has TRBV29-1 and TRBJ1-2; D uncertain. Deletions cut 6 bases from V and 6 bases from J, with 11 bases between. The CDR3 totals 11 residues. In germline, CDR1 is SQVTM, CDR2 ANQGSEA. DNA for the CDR3: TGCAGCGTCCGAGAGGGTAATGGCTACACCTTC. It specifies CSVREGNGYTF.

This clonotype was seen at least ten times. The chain has TRBV24-1 and TRBJ2-7, with TRBD1 as a possible D gene (6 bases). The CDR3 is 16 amino acids. CDR1 is KGHDR, CDR2 SFDVKD, per germline. V lost 0 bases, J lost 4 bases, and 15 bases lay in between. For the CDR3, the DNA is TGTGCCACCAGTGATTTGCTCGAGGGACATCTTTACGAGCAGTACTTC. Translation gives CATSDLLEGHLYEQYF.

This clonotype appeared many times. The chain carries TRBV6-5 and TRBJ2-3, with 8 positions matching TRBD1. Germline V gives CDR1 MNHEY, CDR2 SVGAGI. J gave up 8 bases and V 2 bases, and 9 bases lay outside the gene matches. The CDR3 consists of 15 residues. The CDR3 DNA reads as TGTGCCAGCAGTTACCAGACAGGGGATGGGGGTACGCAGTATTTT. It codes for CASSYQTGDGGTQYF.

The table lists this clonotype with many counts. V usage is TRBV7-9 and J usage is TRBJ1-4; a weak D match, TRBD1 (6 bases). CDR1 is SEHNR and CDR2 is FQNEAQ in the germline V gene (reference sequence). Trimming took off 5 bases at V and 5 bases at J, with 15 bases between the two ends. This CDR3 is built from 15 residues. This CDR3 reads CASSNAQGLNEKLFF. CDR3 bases: TGTGCCAGCAGCAACGCACAGGGCCTAAATGAAAAACTGTTTTTT. Complete variable domain (other parts from reference TRBV7-9 and TRBJ1-4): DTGVSQNPRHKITKRGQNVTFRCDPISEHNRLYWYRQTLGQGPEFLTYFQNEAQLEKSRLLSDRFSAERPKGSFSTLEIQRTEQGDSAMYLCASSNAQGLNEKLFFGSGTQLSVL.

This clonotype was counted at least ten times. This chain joins TRBV7-2 and TRBJ2-1; D may match TRBD1 or TRBD2 (6 bases each). This CDR3 has 16 amino acids. CDR1 and CDR2 (germline): SGHTA, FQGNSA. Trimming cost V 3 bases and J 6 bases, with 18 bases left between them. CDR3 in DNA: TGTGCCAGCAGCTTCAGGGGAACGGGAGTATTCAATGAGCAGTTCTTC. Its protein is CASSFRGTGVFNEQFF.

This clonotype was seen many times. Written as DNA, the CDR3 is TGTGCCAGCAGCAACCGGGACAGGCCCCACGAGCAGTACTTC. It codes for CASSNRDRPHEQYF. The chain couples TRBV7-2 to TRBJ2-7; TRBD1 matches 8 bases. After removal of 5 bases from V and 5 bases from J, the junction contained 8 bases not matched to a gene. CDR3 length: 14 amino acids. CDR1 SGHTA and CDR2 FQGNSA come from the germline V gene.

This clonotype was detected ten times or more. This chain joins TRBV29-1 and TRBJ2-6; the match to TRBD1 covers 7 bases. CDR1 SQVTM and CDR2 ANQGSEA come from the germline V gene. After removal of 1 base from V and 1 base from J, the junction contained 10 bases not matched to a gene. The CDR3 is 18 residues long. The CDR3: CSVEVSHRGLSGANVLTF. The CDR3 DNA is TGCAGCGTTGAAGTCTCCCACAGGGGCCTTTCTGGGGCCAACGTCCTGACTTTC. Full variable domain (remainder filled in from reference TRBV29-1 and TRBJ2-6): SAVISQKPSRDICQRGTSLTIQCQVDSQVTMMFWYRQQPGQSLTLIATANQGSEATYESGFVIDKFPISRPNLTFSTLTVSNMSPEDSSIYLCSVEVSHRGLSGANVLTFGAGSRLTVL.

In its sample, this clonotype was seen many times. The chain has TRBV6-5 and TRBJ2-5; tentative D call: TRBD1 (6 bases). Germline V gene sequence: CDR1 MNHEY, CDR2 SVGAGI. CDR3 length: 16 amino acids. The V end lost 2 bases, the J end lost 2 bases, and 15 bases lay between the germline ends. The CDR3 DNA reads as TGTGCCAGCAGTTACCACGGACAGCAAATTCAAGAGACCCAGTACTTC. The encoded protein is CASSYHGQQIQETQYF.

The sample holds a few counts of this clonotype. J is TRBJ2-3 and V is TRBV6-5; TRBD2 is a possible D gene (6 bases). The CDR3 is 14 residues long. Trimming removed 2 bases from V and 6 bases from J, with 12 bases in between. CDR1 is MNHEY, CDR2 SVGAGI, per germline. The CDR3 DNA reads TGTGCCAGCAGTTACGGCGGGGAGCACGATACGCAGTATTTT. Its protein is CASSYGGEHDTQYF.

In its sample, this clonotype was seen many times. The CDR3 nucleotides are TGTGCCAGCAGCTTAACACAGGGGAGCTATGGCTACACCTTC. Protein product: CASSLTQGSYGYTF. V gene TRBV2 combines with J gene TRBJ1-2, with 7 bases fitting TRBD1. The length of the CDR3 is 14 residues. J was trimmed by 4 bases and V by 6 bases; bases with no gene match: 8. Germline values: CDR1 SNHLY, CDR2 FYNNEI.

This clonotype was counted many times. V and J are TRBV6-4 and TRBJ2-3; 8 bases match TRBD1. The CDR3 length is 13 residues. J was trimmed by 3 bases and V by 6 bases; bases with no gene match: 2. Looked up from germline, CDR1 is MRHNA and CDR2 is SNTAGT. The CDR3 DNA follows: TGTGCCAGCAGCCGGACAGGGACAGATACGCAGTATTTT. It translates to CASSRTGTDTQYF.